The text below deals with one T cell receptor beta chain. The antigen it binds to is not known. No much larger clone exists at a distance of one base, and base qualities are not known. The sample belongs to a study of early T cells in non-severe SARS-CoV-2 infection (dated by TCRdb to about 2021). In the study overall: Because TCR sequencing was done on bulk RNA from unsorted whole blood, the alpha and beta chains could not be paired.

Library preparation used 5' RACE. The sequencer listed for this sample is NextSeq 500. The TCR library protocol attached unique molecular identifiers to individual cDNA molecules to correct for sequencing error and PCR bias. TCR alpha and beta chains were both sequenced, and the abundances of alpha and beta sequences in each sample were closely correlated with each other. Per the original workflow: Decombinator V4 was used to annotate TCR sequences for V gene, J gene and CDR3. TCRs were defined as expanded if a significant change between any two time points was detected under a Poisson model with p below 0.0001. TCR abundances were normalised to the total number of TCRs sequenced per sample and were expressed as counts per million. MAIT TCRs were defined by TRAV1-2 paired with TRAJ12, TRAJ20 or TRAJ33, and iNKT TCRs by TRAV10 paired with TRAJ18. A search of VDJdb, accessed on 1 November 2021, was run for TCRs annotated to CMV, EBV and SARS-CoV-2, with TCRs annotated for multiple antigens excluded. In-frame beta chains were kept once TCRdb had trimmed the public reads at Q25 with fastp and called clones with MiXCR. Here each entry gathers all rows of one CDR3 protein and keeps the most common genes and DNA. The V and J calls here are based on TCRdb, not the publication. This sample holds just over 95,000 distinct CDR3 sequences; approximately 10% were observed only once. The ten most abundant clones make up roughly 4.8% of the sample.

Set within a cohort of healthcare workers in London, UK, this nested case-control study involved weekly PCR testing of nasopharyngeal swabs along with blood sampling. Healthcare workers were recruited between 23 and 31 March 2020, during the week of the UK lockdown, and were followed weekly for up to roughly 15 weeks. The paper's findings and limits, for the study overall: VDJdb matching was skewed toward anti-spike CD8 responses and likely underestimated virus-specific expansions by missing private and CD4 specificities.

Trimming at the junction amounts to 5 bases on V and 10 bases on J, and the germline ends lie 15 bases apart. CDR1 and CDR2, looked up from the germline V gene, are SGHTA and FQGNSA. The CDR3 holds 14 amino acids from the cysteine to the phenylalanine. This entry keeps only the CDR3 DNA: 42 bases, framed from base 1. The TCR sequence derives from an adult who was a healthcare worker with PCR-confirmed SARS-CoV-2 infection or an uninfected control (not recorded which). The starting material was whole blood, obtained at baseline. The rearrangement combines TRBV7-2 with TRBJ1-6; a tentative D match to TRBD1 spans 6 bases. The DNA sequence is TGTGCCAGCAGCCGAGGGGGGGTACGGTCACCCCTCCACTTT. This encodes CASSRGGVRSPLHF.